Shown below are 2 T cell receptor beta chains from a single sample sequenced in a study of blood T cell repertoires in COVID-19. Only in-frame clones appear in the TCRdb table, and some are missing; sequencing was by immunoSEQ multiplex PCR. The table has hundreds of thousands of clones, roughly 90% seen once. The sequenced sample was PBMCs or T cells enriched from blood (not recorded which). These receptors were collected from a man in his sixties who had recovered from COVID-19.

This chain uses TRBV19 with TRBJ2-1, with 9 bases aligning to TRBD2. The CDR3 has 19 residues. The junction had 24 bases not matched to a gene; V was cut back by 8 bases and J by 7 bases. CDR1 LNHDA and CDR2 SQIVND come from the germline V gene (reference sequence). The CDR3 DNA is TGTGCCAGTCATGGTGCCGCACGAAACTGGCGGGAGGGCCAAAATGAGCAGTTCTTC. Protein product: CASHGAARNWREGQNEQFF.

This chain connects TRBV3-1 (or the pseudogene TRBV3-2) to TRBJ2-2; D is unresolved. Per the germline V gene, CDR1 is LGHDT and CDR2 is YNNKEL (reference sequence). This CDR3 contains 16 residues. V lost 2 bases and J lost 5, with 15 bases in between. This CDR3 is CASSQTKEIRTGELFF. CDR3 coding DNA: TGTGCCAGCAGCCAAACTAAGGAAATAAGGACCGGGGAGCTGTTTTTT.